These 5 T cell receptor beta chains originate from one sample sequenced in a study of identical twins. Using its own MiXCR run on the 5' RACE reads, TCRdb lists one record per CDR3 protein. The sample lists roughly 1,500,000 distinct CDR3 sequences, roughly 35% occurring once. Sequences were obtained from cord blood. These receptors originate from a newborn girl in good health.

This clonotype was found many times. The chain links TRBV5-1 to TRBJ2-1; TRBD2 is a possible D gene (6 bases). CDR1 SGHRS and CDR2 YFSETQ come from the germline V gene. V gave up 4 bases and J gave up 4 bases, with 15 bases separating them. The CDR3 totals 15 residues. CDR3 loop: CASSTRDWGYNEQFF. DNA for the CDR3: TGCGCCAGCAGCACGCGGGACTGGGGTTACAATGAGCAGTTCTTC.

The CDR3 reads CSARRGGGTNYNEQYF. CDR3 coding DNA: TGCAGTGCTAGACGAGGCGGGGGGACCAACTACAATGAGCAGTACTTC. The V gene is TRBV20-1, the J gene TRBJ2-1; TRBD2 aligns across 8 bases. The DNA end is more similar to TRBJ2-7, so the J call may be wrong. The germline gives CDR1 DFQATT, CDR2 SNEGSKA (reference sequence). CDR3 length: 16 residues.

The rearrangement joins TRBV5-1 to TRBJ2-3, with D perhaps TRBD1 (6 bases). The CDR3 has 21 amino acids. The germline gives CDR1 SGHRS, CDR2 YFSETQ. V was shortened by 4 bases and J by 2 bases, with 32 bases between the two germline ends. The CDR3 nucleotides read TGCGCCAGCAGCCAGAGACCCAAGCGCAGGGGTGCTTCTGATCACACAGATACGCAGTATTTT. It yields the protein CASSQRPKRRGASDHTDTQYF. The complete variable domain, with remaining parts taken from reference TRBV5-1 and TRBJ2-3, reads KAGVTQTPRYLIKTRGQQVTLSCSPISGHRSVSWYQQTPGQGLQFLFEYFSETQRNKGNFPGRFSGRQFSNSRSEMNVSTLELGDSALYLCASSQRPKRRGASDHTDTQYFGPGTRLTVL.

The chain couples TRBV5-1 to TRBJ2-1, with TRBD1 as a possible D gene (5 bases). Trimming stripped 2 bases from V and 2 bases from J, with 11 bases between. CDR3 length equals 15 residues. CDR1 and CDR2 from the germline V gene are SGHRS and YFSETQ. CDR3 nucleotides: TGCGCCAGCAGCTTTCAGGACAAGCCCTACAATGAGCAGTTCTTC. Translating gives CASSFQDKPYNEQFF. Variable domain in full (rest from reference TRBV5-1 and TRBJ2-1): KAGVTQTPRYLIKTRGQQVTLSCSPISGHRSVSWYQQTPGQGLQFLFEYFSETQRNKGNFPGRFSGRQFSNSRSEMNVSTLELGDSALYLCASSFQDKPYNEQFFGPGTRLTVL.

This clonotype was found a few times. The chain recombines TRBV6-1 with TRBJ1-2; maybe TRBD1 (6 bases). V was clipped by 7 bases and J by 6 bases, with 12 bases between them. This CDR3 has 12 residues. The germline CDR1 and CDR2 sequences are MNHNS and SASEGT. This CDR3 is CASTMDSHGYTF. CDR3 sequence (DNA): TGTGCCAGCACTATGGACAGCCATGGCTACACCTTC.